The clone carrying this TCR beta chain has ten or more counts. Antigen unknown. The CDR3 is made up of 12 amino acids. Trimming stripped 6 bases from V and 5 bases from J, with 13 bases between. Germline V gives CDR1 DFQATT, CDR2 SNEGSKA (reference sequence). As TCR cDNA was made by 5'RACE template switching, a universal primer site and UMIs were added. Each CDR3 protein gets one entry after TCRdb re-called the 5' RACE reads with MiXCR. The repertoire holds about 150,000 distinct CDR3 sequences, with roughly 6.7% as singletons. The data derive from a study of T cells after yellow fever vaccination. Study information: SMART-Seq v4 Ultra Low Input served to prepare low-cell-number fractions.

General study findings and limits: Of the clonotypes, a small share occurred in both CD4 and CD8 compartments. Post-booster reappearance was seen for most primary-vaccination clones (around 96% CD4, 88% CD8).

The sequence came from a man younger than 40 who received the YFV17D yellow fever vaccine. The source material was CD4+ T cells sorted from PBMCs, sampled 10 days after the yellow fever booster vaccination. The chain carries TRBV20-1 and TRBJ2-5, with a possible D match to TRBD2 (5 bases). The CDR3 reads CSAVPSSETQYF. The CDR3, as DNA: TGCAGTGCCGTCCCTAGCAGTGAGACCCAGTACTTC.